Below are 25 T cell receptor beta chains sequenced from a single sample in a study of cytomegalovirus exposure and HLA in healthy donors. The repertoire was sequenced with immunoSEQ multiplex PCR; TCRdb's copy has only in-frame clones and lacks some. The table lists about 250,000 clones, roughly 90% of them singletons. Sequenced sample: PBMCs. The receptors originated from a man between 18 and 35 years old in good health and CMV-seropositive.

A word on this clone: Relative to the germline gene, one junction end is altered; a read error may explain this. CDR3 sequence reads: CAISESWDSHEQYF. The CDR3 nucleotides are TGTGCCATCAGTGAGTCCTGGGACTCCCACGAGCAGTACTTC. The chain links TRBV10-3 to TRBJ2-7; weak D call: TRBD2 (6 bases). CDR3 length: 14 residues. Germline V gene lookup returns CDR1 ENHRY and CDR2 SYGVKD.

This chain joins TRBV6-6 and TRBJ1-1; D unclear. V was trimmed by 6 bases and J by 3 bases, leaving 11 bases between them. Per germline, CDR1 MNHNY and CDR2 SVGAGI (reference sequence). This CDR3 contains 13 residues. In DNA form, the CDR3 reads TGTGCCAGCAGAATCGATCCGGACACTGAAGCTTTCTTT. The encoded protein is CASRIDPDTEAFF.

This clone was counted only a few times. The chain couples TRBV20-1 to TRBJ2-1; unclear D gene. The CDR3 has 11 amino acids. Per the germline V gene, CDR1 is DFQATT and CDR2 is SNEGSKA (reference sequence). V dropped 4 bases and J dropped 3 bases, with 4 bases sitting between them. The CDR3 reads CSANNYNEQFF. The CDR3 DNA reads TGCAGTGCTAACAACTACAATGAGCAGTTCTTC.

The chain has TRBV5-1 and TRBJ2-1; D uncertain. There are 15 residues in the CDR3. Germline assignment: CDR1 SGHRS and CDR2 YFSETQ. V shed 0 bases and J shed 8 bases, with 15 bases lying between them. This CDR3 reads CASSLAQRATDEQFF. DNA of the CDR3: TGCGCCAGCAGCTTGGCTCAGCGAGCGACGGATGAGCAGTTCTTC.

This clone was recorded a few times. This rearrangement joins TRBV5-1 to TRBJ1-2; 7 bases line up with TRBD1. The CDR3 has 13 residues. The J segment lost 6 bases and the V segment lost 2 bases, leaving 4 bases of the junction unmatched. Germline CDR1 reads SGHRS; CDR2 reads YFSETQ. DNA of the CDR3: TGCGCCAGCAGCTTAGGGGGCAACGATGGCTACACCTTC. Translated: CASSLGGNDGYTF. The entire variable domain, with the rest obtained from reference TRBV5-1 and TRBJ1-2, is as follows: KAGVTQTPRYLIKTRGQQVTLSCSPISGHRSVSWYQQTPGQGLQFLFEYFSETQRNKGNFPGRFSGRQFSNSRSEMNVSTLELGDSALYLCASSLGGNDGYTFGSGTRLTVV.

This clone was seen a few times. The chain recombines TRBV29-1 with TRBJ2-3; TRBD2 agrees at 13 bases. V shed 1 base, J shed 3 bases, and the junction held 19 bases outside the gene matches. CDR1 is SQVTM, CDR2 ANQGSEA, per germline. The CDR3 length is 21 residues. The CDR3: CSVEGWARGRLAGGSTDTQYF. The CDR3 DNA reads TGCAGCGTTGAAGGGTGGGCCAGGGGGCGACTAGCGGGAGGCTCTACAGATACGCAGTATTTT.

The rearrangement uses TRBV20-1 and TRBJ2-3; D gene uncertain. The CDR3 is 11 amino acids. V was shortened by 5 bases and J by 2 bases, with 5 bases between the two germline ends. Looked up from germline, CDR1 is DFQATT and CDR2 is SNEGSKA (reference sequence). CDR3 residues: CSAYYTDTQYF. The CDR3 coding sequence is TGCAGTGCTTACTACACAGATACGCAGTATTTT.

For this clone: Other DNA sequences from this sample encode an identical CDR3 as well. The chain carries TRBV5-1 and TRBJ2-1; the match to TRBD1 covers 7 bases. The ends lost 4 bases at V and 1 base at J; junction bases unmatched: 5. The CDR3 is 15 amino acids. Germline CDR1 SGHRS, CDR2 YFSETQ. In DNA form, the CDR3 reads TGCGCCAGCAGCCTCCGGACAGGTTCCTACAATGAGCAGTTCTTC. Residues: CASSLRTGSYNEQFF.

This clone came up a few times. The chain recombines TRBV18 with TRBJ1-2; D not certain. The germline CDR1 and CDR2 sequences are KGHSH and LQKENI. Trimming cost V 3 bases and J 5 bases, with 7 bases left between them. The CDR3 is 12 amino acids. The CDR3 reads CASSPYVYGYTF. In DNA form, the CDR3 reads TGTGCCAGCTCACCGTATGTGTATGGCTACACCTTC.

This clone has more than one count but fewer than ten. The chain links TRBV18 to TRBJ2-5; D perhaps matches TRBD1 (6 bases). This CDR3 spans 13 amino acids. From germline, CDR1 is KGHSH and CDR2 LQKENI. V shed 6 bases and J shed 5 bases, with 13 bases lying between them. As DNA, the CDR3 is TGTGCCAGCTCCCACAGGGAACGGGAGACCCAGTACTTC. This codes for CASSHRERETQYF.

The gene calls are TRBV4-1 and TRBJ2-4; the D is unclear. CDR3 length: 16 residues. Germline assignment: CDR1 MGHRA and CDR2 YSYEKL. The V gene lost 4 bases and the J gene lost 3 bases, with 16 bases spanning the gap. CDR3: CASSPAPSLSKNIQYF. The CDR3 DNA follows: TGCGCCAGCAGCCCCGCCCCCTCGCTCAGCAAAAACATTCAGTACTTC.

CDR3 sequence: CASSIGGPYGYTF. The CDR3, as DNA: TGTGCCAGCAGCATCGGCGGTCCCTATGGCTACACCTTC. The chain carries TRBV9 and TRBJ1-2; D not resolved. V lost 4 bases and J 4 bases, leaving 11 bases between the germline ends. CDR3 length equals 13 residues. The germline V gene has CDR1 SGDLS and CDR2 YYNGEE.

CDR3 in amino acids: CASSPREEASIYF. The CDR3 bases are TGTGCCAGCAGTCCGAGGGAGGAGGCGAGCATATATTTT. This chain links TRBV6-1 with TRBJ1-3; D is unresolved. Trimming took 5 bases from V and 12 from J, leaving 17 bases between them. The CDR3 runs to 13 residues. Germline lookup yields CDR1 MNHNS and CDR2 SASEGT.

The chain has TRBV5-6 and TRBJ1-2; D ambiguous. Trimming cost V 0 bases and J 14 bases, with 11 bases left between them. This CDR3 has 11 residues. CDR1 is SGHDT and CDR2 is YYEEEE in the germline V gene. This CDR3 reads CASSLGQTGTF. The CDR3 bases are TGTGCCAGCAGCTTGGGGCAGACGGGTACCTTC.

This clone was detected a few times. J is TRBJ2-7 and V is TRBV2, with TRBD2 matching over 11 bases. The CDR3 is made up of 17 amino acids. V shed 5 bases, J shed 2 bases, and the junction held 11 bases outside the gene matches. Per the germline V gene, CDR1 is SNHLY and CDR2 is FYNNEI. CDR3: CASSLPLAGAATYEQYF. The DNA of the CDR3 is TGTGCCAGCAGTTTACCACTAGCGGGAGCCGCCACCTACGAGCAGTACTTC.

In this sample, this clone turned up once. The chain recombines TRBV4-2 with TRBJ1-2; D ambiguous. The CDR3 has 15 amino acids. Germline loops: CDR1 LGHNA, CDR2 YNFKEQ. Trimming removed 0 bases at V and 1 base at J, with 9 bases between. In nucleotides, the CDR3 is TGTGCCAGCAGCCAAGAGCTTACAGATAACTATGGCTACACCTTC. Protein: CASSQELTDNYGYTF.

The chain employs TRBV6-1 and TRBJ2-1, with D possibly TRBD2 on 6 matching bases. The CDR3 runs to 13 residues. Germline-derived CDR1 and CDR2 are MNHNS and SASEGT. Trimming removed 5 bases at V and 7 bases at J, with 12 bases between. In DNA, the CDR3 is TGTGCCAGCAGTTTCGGGGGTGGGAATGAGCAGTTCTTC. It encodes CASSFGGGNEQFF.

V usage is TRBV6-1 and J usage is TRBJ1-1, with D maybe TRBD1 (6 bases). With 1 base removed from V and 4 bases from J, the gap between germline ends came to 10 bases. CDR3 size: 14 residues. The germline gives CDR1 MNHNS, CDR2 SASEGT. The CDR3 DNA follows: TGTGCCAGCAGTGAAGAGTTAGGGGGCACTGAAGCTTTCTTT. It codes for CASSEELGGTEAFF.

This clone was detected only a few times. V usage is TRBV11-2 and J usage is TRBJ2-2, with D hard to call. The germline CDR1 and CDR2 sequences are SGHAT and FQNNGV. V lost 4 bases, J lost 0 bases, and 3 bases lay in between. The CDR3 loop spans 13 amino acids. Here the CDR3 reads CASSSTNTGELFF. DNA of the CDR3: TGTGCCAGCAGCTCTACGAACACCGGGGAGCTGTTTTTT.

On this clone: Other nucleotide sequences from this sample produce the same CDR3. V and J are TRBV7-8 and TRBJ2-7, with D tentatively TRBD2 (5 bases). Germline CDR1 and CDR2: SGHVS and FQNEAQ. Trimming stripped 0 bases from V and 3 bases from J, with 6 bases between. The CDR3 is 13 residues long. CDR3: CASSLAGSYEQYF. The CDR3 nucleotides read TGTGCCAGCAGCTTAGCGGGGAGCTACGAGCAGTACTTC. Looking up the rest from reference TRBV7-8 and TRBJ2-7 gives the full variable domain: GAGVSQSPRYKVAKRGQDVALRCDPISGHVSLFWYQQALGQGPEFLTYFQNEAQLDKSGLPSDRFFAERPEGSVSTLKIQRTQQEDSAVYLCASSLAGSYEQYFGPGTRLTVT.

The chain recombines TRBV25-1 with TRBJ2-7, with TRBD1 as a possible D gene (5 bases). Trimming stripped 3 bases from V and 2 bases from J, with 11 bases between. This CDR3 contains 14 residues. From germline, CDR1 is MGHDK and CDR2 SYGVNS. The CDR3 region has the DNA TGTGCCAGCAGTGAGCTGGCAGGGCCCTACGAGCAGTACTTC. It translates to CASSELAGPYEQYF.

As regards this clone: Other DNA sequences in this sample translate to the same CDR3. This chain uses TRBV7-2 with TRBJ2-2; unclear D gene. V was cut by 1 base and J by 1 base, with 4 bases left in between. This CDR3 is built from 14 residues. CDR1 and CDR2 from the germline V gene are SGHTA and FQGNSA. For the CDR3, the DNA is TGTGCCAGCAGCTTAGGCGGGAACACCGGGGAGCTGTTTTTT. Protein sequence: CASSLGGNTGELFF.

CDR3 sequence: CASTQPGTSIYEQYF. CDR3 bases: TGTGCCAGCACCCAACCCGGGACTAGCATTTACGAGCAGTACTTC. V is TRBV7-9 and J is TRBJ2-7; 9 bases are shared with TRBD2. There are 15 residues in the CDR3. J lost 4 bases, V lost 7 bases, and 11 bases had no gene match. CDR1 SEHNR and CDR2 FQNEAQ come from the germline V gene (reference sequence).

The rearrangement joins TRBV2 to TRBJ1-4; TRBD1 matches at 7 bases. V shed 3 bases, J shed 0 bases, and the junction held 7 bases outside the gene matches. This CDR3 comprises 17 residues. Germline V CDR1 and CDR2: SNHLY, FYNNEI. CDR3 protein: CASSDDRDSATNEKLFF. Here the CDR3 DNA reads TGTGCCAGCAGTGACGACCGGGACAGTGCAACTAATGAAAAACTGTTTTTT.

V is TRBV27 and J is TRBJ2-1; no firm D call. Trimming removed 8 bases at V and 8 bases at J, with 10 bases between. Germline V lookup: CDR1 MNHEY, CDR2 SMNVEV (reference sequence). There are 11 residues in the CDR3. The CDR3 is CASGYSDEQFF. The CDR3 DNA reads TGTGCCAGCGGCTACAGCGATGAGCAGTTCTTC.